The clone carrying this TCR beta chain was detected only a few times. The record originates from a study of control samples from healthy donors and cancer patients. Sequencing used immunoSEQ multiplex PCR; TCRdb keeps in-frame clones, though not all of them. The repertoire holds around 100,000 clones, roughly 84% seen once, with over 15% in the top ten. V was clipped by 1 base and J by 5 bases, with 14 bases between them. The CDR3 extends over 15 amino acids. Germline V CDR1 and CDR2: MDHEN, SYDVKM. This receptor was identified in a woman in her fifties or sixties in good health. The rearrangement uses TRBV28 and TRBJ1-1, with D uncertain. Sequencing was performed on blood. DNA for the CDR3: TGTGCCAGCAGTTTATTAGGGCCCATGGAGACTGAAGCTTTCTTT. Translation gives CASSLLGPMETEAFF.